Below, one T cell receptor beta chain is given with its context. The data originate from a study of T-cell reconstitution after alpha-beta-depleted transplantation in children. During its preparation, the TCRbeta library received unique molecular identifiers. In TCRdb, the PCR reads were re-called with MiXCR into one record per CDR3 protein. This table holds a few hundred thousand distinct CDR3 sequences, about 9.4% found once. The specimen was PBMCs from the stem cell graft donor, collected from the stem cell graft. The sequence came from a human donor who donated a stem cell graft to a child with acute lymphoblastic leukemia.

The DNA for the CDR3 is TGTGCCAGCAGCGTAGAAGGGGTTAATTCACCCCTCCACTTT. Translation gives CASSVEGVNSPLHF. The rearrangement links TRBV9 to TRBJ1-6; perhaps TRBD1 as D (5 bases). The germline CDR1 and CDR2 sequences are SGDLS and YYNGEE. The CDR3 runs to 14 residues. V shed 0 bases and J shed 6 bases, with 7 bases lying between them.